The TCR beta chain described here comes from a study of T cell changes during pregnancy in multiple sclerosis. This clone was seen a single time. The V end lost 4 bases, the J end lost 6 bases, and 16 bases lay between the germline ends. This CDR3 region has 13 residues. Looked up from germline, CDR1 is SQVTM and CDR2 is ANQGSEA. This table comes from immunoSEQ multiplex PCR, and its TCRdb copy is limited to in-frame clones, with some not included. Of under 65,000 clones listed, roughly 90% are singletons. V usage is TRBV29-1 and J usage is TRBJ2-7, with D maybe TRBD2 (6 bases). The receptor's source is a female donor with multiple sclerosis, enrolled in a pregnancy study. Source: CD4+ T cells from peripheral blood mononuclear cells, taken after pregnancy. As DNA, the CDR3 is TGCAGCGTTGGCGGGGAAGTCGTTGGCGAGCAGTACTTC. It specifies CSVGGEVVGEQYF.